A selection of T cell receptor beta chains follows, all from one sample in a study of blood T cell repertoires in COVID-19. Profiled with immunoSEQ multiplex PCR; TCRdb holds only in-frame clones, not every one. The sample gives 300,000 or so clones, about 89% of which show up once; less than 9.5% is in the top ten. The sample consisted of peripheral blood. The receptors here all came from a woman aged 45-65 years who had recovered from COVID-19. The CDR3 runs from the conserved cysteine through the conserved F or W. The order of the fields is CDR3 protein, CDR3 DNA, V gene, clone size, D gene, CDR3 length, J gene. D genes are given only for firm matches. Size tells how often a clone was seen (once, few, many) or the class of an expanded clone, and some rows leave it out.

CASSRTVQETQYF | TGTGCCAGCAGCCGGACAGTACAAGAGACCCAGTACTTC | TRBV6-2/TRBV6-3 | - | - | 13 | TRBJ2-5
CAWSIGDSYEQYF | TGTGCCTGGAGTATAGGGGACTCCTACGAGCAGTACTTC | TRBV30 | - | - | 13 | TRBJ2-7
CASSQGGVGSPLHF | TGTGCCAGCAGCCAGGGGGGAGTGGGGTCACCCCTCCACTTT | TRBV3-1/TRBV3-2 | - | - | 14 | TRBJ1-6
CASRASSGDTGELFF | TGTGCCAGTAGAGCCTCTAGCGGGGACACCGGGGAGCTGTTTTTT | TRBV19 | - | TRBD2 | 15 | TRBJ2-2
CASSSPGRGGSPLHF | TGTGCCAGCAGCAGCCCGGGCAGGGGTGGTTCACCCCTCCACTTT | TRBV6-5 | - | - | 15 | TRBJ1-6
CASSKLGQGSYEQYF | TGTGCCAGCAGCAAGTTGGGACAGGGCTCCTACGAGCAGTACTTC | TRBV21-1 | - | - | 15 | TRBJ2-7
CASRTAGHRTDTQYF | TGCGCCAGCAGGACGGCAGGCCATCGCACAGATACGCAGTATTTT | TRBV5-1 | - | - | 15 | TRBJ2-3
CASSGSGPVQYF | TGTGCCAGCAGCGGGTCGGGTCCCGTGCAGTACTTC | TRBV6-2/TRBV6-3 | once | - | 12 | TRBJ2-7
CASRASSTDTQYF | TGTGCCAGCAGGGCATCTAGCACAGATACGCAGTATTTT | TRBV6-5 | - | - | 13 | TRBJ2-3
CATRLAGGQETQYF | TGCGCCACCAGACTAGCGGGGGGTCAAGAGACCCAGTACTTC | TRBV10-2 | - | TRBD2 | 14 | TRBJ2-5
CASSYRSSYEQYF | TGTGCCAGCAGTTACCGGAGCTCCTACGAGCAGTACTTC | TRBV6-5 | - | - | 13 | TRBJ2-7
CASSPSASGGWKTQYF | TGTGCCAGCAGCCCATCAGCTAGCGGGGGTTGGAAGACCCAGTACTTC | TRBV11-2 | - | TRBD2 | 16 | TRBJ2-5
CASSAHLGVNTEAFF | TGTGCCAGCAGCGCGCACCTAGGGGTGAACACTGAAGCTTTCTTT | TRBV5-5 | - | - | 15 | TRBJ1-1
CATRTGNNYGYTF | TGTGCCACCAGGACAGGAAATAACTATGGCTACACCTTC | TRBV15 | few | - | 13 | TRBJ1-2
CASRSRLNQPQHF | TGTGCCAGCAGATCCCGACTTAATCAGCCCCAGCATTTT | TRBV6-5 | - | - | 13 | TRBJ1-5
CASSIDVGAPRNEQFF | TGTGCCAGTAGTATAGATGTAGGGGCCCCTCGAAATGAGCAGTTCTTC | TRBV19 | - | - | 16 | TRBJ2-1
CASKTSGPSYEQYF | TGTGCCAGCAAAACTAGCGGGCCTTCCTACGAGCAGTACTTC | TRBV28 | - | TRBD2 | 14 | TRBJ2-7
CASSLRGGGGFYTF | TGTGCCAGCAGCTTAAGGGGGGGCGGAGGATTTTACACCTTC | TRBV7-2 | - | - | 14 | TRBJ1-2
CASSWAPETQYF | TGTGCCAGCAGTTGGGCACCAGAGACCCAGTACTTC | TRBV12-3/TRBV12-4 | - | - | 12 | TRBJ2-5
CASSLSSTGYYGYTF | TGTGCCAGCAGTTTATCGTCGACAGGGTACTATGGCTACACCTTC | TRBV27 | - | TRBD1 | 15 | TRBJ1-2
CASSPQGRDEKLFF | TGTGCCAGCTCACCGCAAGGGAGGGATGAAAAACTGTTTTTT | TRBV18 | - | - | 14 | TRBJ1-4
CASSLAGTNEKLFF | TGCGCCAGCAGCTTGGCAGGTACTAATGAAAAACTGTTTTTT | TRBV5-1 | - | - | 14 | TRBJ1-4
CASSPRGLVKETQYF | TGCGCCAGCAGCCCTAGGGGACTAGTCAAAGAGACCCAGTACTTC | TRBV4-1 | - | TRBD2 | 15 | TRBJ2-5
CASISVASGDSTGYNEQFF | TGTGCTAGCATTTCGGTGGCTAGCGGGGATTCCACGGGCTACAATGAGCAGTTCTTC | TRBV7-7 | - | TRBD2 | 19 | TRBJ2-1
CASKDRPYSGNTIYF | TGTGCCAGTAAAGACAGGCCTTACTCTGGAAACACCATATATTTT | TRBV19 | - | - | 15 | TRBJ1-3
CASQRGTSGNTIYF | TGTGCCAGTCAACGGGGGACCTCTGGAAACACCATATATTTT | TRBV19 | - | - | 14 | TRBJ1-3
CASSRTGQIYEQYF | TGTGCCAGCTCACGCACGGGACAAATATACGAGCAGTACTTC | TRBV18 | - | - | 14 | TRBJ2-7
CASSFQGPTGELFF | TGTGCCAGCAGTTTTCAGGGCCCCACCGGGGAGCTGTTTTTT | TRBV6-2/TRBV6-3 | - | - | 14 | TRBJ2-2
CASSPRGTSYEQYF | TGTGCCAGCAGCCCAAGGGGTACCTCCTACGAGCAGTACTTC | TRBV7-8 | once | - | 14 | TRBJ2-7
CASSPRLAPTTDTQYF | TGCGCCAGCAGTCCGCGACTAGCGCCGACCACAGATACGCAGTATTTT | TRBV5-1 | - | TRBD2 | 16 | TRBJ2-3
CASGGTGQGRGWAFF | TGTGCCAGCGGAGGGACGGGACAGGGACGAGGATGGGCTTTCTTT | TRBV28 | - | TRBD1 | 15 | TRBJ1-1
CASSFARGETQYF | TGTGCCAGCAGCTTCGCCAGGGGAGAGACCCAGTACTTC | TRBV7-2 | - | - | 13 | TRBJ2-5
CASSPNGVVGSPLHF | TGTGCCAGCTCACCGAACGGGGTGGTGGGTTCACCCCTCCACTTT | TRBV18 | - | - | 15 | TRBJ1-6
CASSLLETQYF | TGTGCCAGCAGTTTATTGGAGACCCAGTACTTC | TRBV6-6 | - | - | 11 | TRBJ2-5
CATKVVTDNTEAFF | TGTGCCACCAAAGTGGTCACAGATAACACTGAAGCTTTCTTT | TRBV24-1 | - | - | 14 | TRBJ1-1
CASREQRDTIYF | TGTGCCAGCAGAGAGCAACGGGACACCATATATTTT | TRBV28 | - | - | 12 | TRBJ1-3
CAISGGDRDYGYTF | TGTGCCATCAGCGGGGGGGACCGGGACTATGGCTACACCTTC | TRBV10-3 | - | - | 14 | TRBJ1-2
CASSIQGLISTDTQYF | TGTGCCAGCAGCATCCAGGGACTTATTAGCACAGATACGCAGTATTTT | TRBV7-2 | - | - | 16 | TRBJ2-3
CASSRLTSGAYNEQFF | TGTGCCAGCAGCCGCTTGACTAGCGGAGCTTACAATGAGCAGTTCTTC | TRBV7-2 | - | TRBD2 | 16 | TRBJ2-1
CASSYSPRAYEQYF | TGTGCCAGCAGTTACTCGCCCAGGGCCTACGAGCAGTACTTC | TRBV6-5 | - | - | 14 | TRBJ2-7
CASSPPGGRTEAFF | TGTGCCAGCAGTCCCCCCGGGGGGCGGACTGAAGCTTTCTTT | TRBV28 | once | - | 14 | TRBJ1-1
CASSPPRDSYEQYF | TGTGCCAGCTCACCACCGCGGGACAGCTACGAGCAGTACTTC | TRBV18 | - | - | 14 | TRBJ2-7
CASSQDQGYHTDTQYF | TGCGCCAGCAGCCAAGATCAGGGCTACCACACAGATACGCAGTATTTT | TRBV4-3 | - | - | 16 | TRBJ2-3
CASTSGKYNEQFF | TGTGCCAGCACTAGCGGGAAGTACAATGAGCAGTTCTTC | TRBV7-9 | - | TRBD2 | 13 | TRBJ2-1
CASSPGGRNYGYTF | TGTGCCAGCAGCCCCGGGGGGAGGAACTATGGCTACACCTTC | TRBV7-9 | - | - | 14 | TRBJ1-2
CASSLALGSEAFF | TGTGCCAGCAGCTTAGCGCTAGGGAGTGAAGCTTTCTTT | TRBV7-9 | - | - | 13 | TRBJ1-1
CASSLGTSGGTGELFF | TGCGCCAGCAGCCTAGGGACTAGCGGAGGCACCGGGGAGCTGTTTTTT | TRBV4-3 | - | TRBD2 | 16 | TRBJ2-2
CASSQSPVGSYNEQFF | TGCGCCAGCAGCCAATCCCCGGTTGGCTCCTACAATGAGCAGTTCTTC | TRBV4-3 | - | - | 16 | TRBJ2-1
CASSLNRAIQETQYF | TGTGCCAGCAGTTTAAACAGGGCGATCCAAGAGACCCAGTACTTC | TRBV28 | - | - | 15 | TRBJ2-5
CASSNRLGQGSDTQYF | TGTGCCAGCAGCAATCGATTGGGTCAGGGTTCAGATACGCAGTATTTT | TRBV21-1 | - | - | 16 | TRBJ2-3
CAISELAGEDTQYF | TGTGCCATCAGTGAGTTGGCGGGGGAAGATACGCAGTATTTT | TRBV10-3 | - | TRBD2 | 14 | TRBJ2-3
CASSLVGDRVHEQYF | TGCGCCAGCAGCTTGGTTGGGGACAGGGTCCACGAGCAGTACTTC | TRBV5-1 | - | TRBD1 | 15 | TRBJ2-7
CASSPTDRPSNQPQHF | TGTGCCAGCAGTCCGACCGACAGGCCTAGCAATCAGCCCCAGCATTTT | TRBV2 | - | - | 16 | TRBJ1-5
CASSPRLAVNYNEQFF | TGTGCCAGCTCACCAAGGCTAGCGGTTAACTACAATGAGCAGTTCTTC | TRBV18 | - | TRBD2 | 16 | TRBJ2-1
CASSQVGTGRIGELFF | TGTGCCAGCAGCCAAGTTGGGACAGGGCGGATCGGGGAGCTGTTTTTT | TRBV14 | - | TRBD1 | 16 | TRBJ2-2
CASSVGGGGYTF | TGTGCCAGCAGTGTCGGGGGAGGTGGCTACACCTTC | TRBV6-2/TRBV6-3 | - | - | 12 | TRBJ1-2
CASSQARQGGIAYEQYF | TGTGCCAGCAGCCAAGCCCGACAGGGGGGAATAGCCTACGAGCAGTACTTC | TRBV3-1/TRBV3-2 | - | TRBD1 | 17 | TRBJ2-7